This TCR beta chain is from a study of OX40 agonist ivuxolimab in advanced cancers. TCRdb's copy holds only in-frame clones and misses some; the assay was immunoSEQ multiplex PCR. The sample has fewer than 85,000 clones, around nine tenths seen once. The V end lost 5 bases, the J end lost 5 bases, and 15 bases lay between the germline ends. There are 15 residues in the CDR3. Germline CDR1 reads SNHLY; CDR2 reads FYNNEI. V is TRBV2 and J is TRBJ2-2; possible D gene TRBD2, 5 bases. This material consisted of CD4+ or CD8+ T cells sorted from blood, taken in a trial of the OX40 agonist ivuxolimab. This TCR was sampled from an adult with an advanced solid tumor such as melanoma, head and neck, liver or kidney cancer. As DNA, the CDR3 is TGTGCCAGCAGTCTCCTCACGGGATCAACCGGGGAGCTGTTTTTT. It encodes CASSLLTGSTGELFF.